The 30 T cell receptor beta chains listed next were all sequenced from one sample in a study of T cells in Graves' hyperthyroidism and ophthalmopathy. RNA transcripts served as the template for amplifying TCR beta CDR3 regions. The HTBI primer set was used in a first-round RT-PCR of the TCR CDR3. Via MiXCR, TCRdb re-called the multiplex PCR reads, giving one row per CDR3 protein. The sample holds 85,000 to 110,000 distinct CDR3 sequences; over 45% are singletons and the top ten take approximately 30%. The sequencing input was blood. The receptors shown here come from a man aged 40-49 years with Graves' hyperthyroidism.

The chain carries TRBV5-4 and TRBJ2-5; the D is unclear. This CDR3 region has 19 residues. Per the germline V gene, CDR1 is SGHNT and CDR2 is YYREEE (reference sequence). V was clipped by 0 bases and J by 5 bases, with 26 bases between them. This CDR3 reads CASSLGQEIYGYTLETQYF. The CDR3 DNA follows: TGTGCCAGCAGCTTGGGCCAGGAAATCTATGGCTACACCTTGGAGACCCAGTACTTC. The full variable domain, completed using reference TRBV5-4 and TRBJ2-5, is ETGVTQSPTHLIKTRGQQVTLRCSSQSGHNTVSWYQQALGQGPQFIFQYYREEENGRGNFPPRFSGLQFPNYSSELNVNALELDDSALYLCASSLGQEIYGYTLETQYFGPGTRLLVL.

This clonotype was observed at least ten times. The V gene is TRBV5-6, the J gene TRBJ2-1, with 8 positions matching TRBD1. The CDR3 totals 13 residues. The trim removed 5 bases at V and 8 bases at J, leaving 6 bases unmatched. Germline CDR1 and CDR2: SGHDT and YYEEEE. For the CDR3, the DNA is TGTGCCAGCAGATTAACGACAGGGGATGAGCAGTTCTTC. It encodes CASRLTTGDEQFF.

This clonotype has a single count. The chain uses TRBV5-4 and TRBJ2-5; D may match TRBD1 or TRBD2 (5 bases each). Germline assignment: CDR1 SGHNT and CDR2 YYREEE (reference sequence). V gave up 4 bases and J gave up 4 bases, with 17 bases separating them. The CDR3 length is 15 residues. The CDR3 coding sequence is TGTGCCAGCAGCCCTCGGGGTGGGGCCGGAGAGACCCAGTACTTC. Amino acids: CASSPRGGAGETQYF.

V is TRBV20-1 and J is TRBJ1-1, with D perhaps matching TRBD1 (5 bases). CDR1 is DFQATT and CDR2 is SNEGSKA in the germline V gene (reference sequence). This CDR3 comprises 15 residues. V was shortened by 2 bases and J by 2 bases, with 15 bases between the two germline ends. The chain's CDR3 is CSARHPRQSNTEAFF. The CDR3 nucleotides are TGCAGTGCTAGACATCCTAGACAGTCCAACACTGAAGCTTTCTTT.

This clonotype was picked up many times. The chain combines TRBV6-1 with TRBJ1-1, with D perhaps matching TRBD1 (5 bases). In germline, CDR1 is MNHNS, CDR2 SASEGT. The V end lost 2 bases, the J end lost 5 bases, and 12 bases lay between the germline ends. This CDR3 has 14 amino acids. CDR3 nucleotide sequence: TGTGCCAGCAGTGAATATGTGGAGGGGACTGAAGCTTTCTTT. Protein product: CASSEYVEGTEAFF.

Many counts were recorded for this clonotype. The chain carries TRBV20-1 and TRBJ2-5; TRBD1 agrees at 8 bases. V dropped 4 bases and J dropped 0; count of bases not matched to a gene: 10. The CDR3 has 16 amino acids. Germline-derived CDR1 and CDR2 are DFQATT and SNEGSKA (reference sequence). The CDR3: CSAIGRQGPHQETQYF. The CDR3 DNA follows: TGCAGTGCTATCGGTCGACAGGGGCCCCACCAAGAGACCCAGTACTTC.

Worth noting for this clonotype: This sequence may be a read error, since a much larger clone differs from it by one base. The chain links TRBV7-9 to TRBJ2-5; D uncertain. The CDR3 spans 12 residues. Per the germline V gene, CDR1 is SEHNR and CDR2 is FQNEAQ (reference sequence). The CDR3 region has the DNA TGTGCCAGCAGCTTCGCCCAAGAGGCCCAGTACTTC. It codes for CASSFAQEAQYF.

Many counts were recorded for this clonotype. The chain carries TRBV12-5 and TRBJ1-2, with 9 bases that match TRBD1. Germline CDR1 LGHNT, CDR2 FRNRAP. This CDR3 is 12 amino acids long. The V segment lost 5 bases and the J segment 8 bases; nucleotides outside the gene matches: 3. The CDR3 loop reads CASGPDRGGYTF. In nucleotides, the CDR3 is TGTGCTAGTGGTCCGGACAGGGGCGGCTACACCTTC.

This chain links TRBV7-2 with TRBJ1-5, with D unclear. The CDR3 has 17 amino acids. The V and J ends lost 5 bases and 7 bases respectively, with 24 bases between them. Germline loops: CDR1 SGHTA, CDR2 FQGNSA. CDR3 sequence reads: CASSLPTSDTMGQPQHF. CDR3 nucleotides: TGTGCCAGCAGCCTACCGACTAGCGATACAATGGGACAGCCCCAGCATTTT. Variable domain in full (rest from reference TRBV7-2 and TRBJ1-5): GAGVSQSPSNKVTEKGKDVELRCDPISGHTALYWYRQSLGQGLEFLIYFQGNSAPDKSGLPSDRFSAERTGGSVSTLTIQRTQQEDSAVYLCASSLPTSDTMGQPQHFGDGTRLSIL.

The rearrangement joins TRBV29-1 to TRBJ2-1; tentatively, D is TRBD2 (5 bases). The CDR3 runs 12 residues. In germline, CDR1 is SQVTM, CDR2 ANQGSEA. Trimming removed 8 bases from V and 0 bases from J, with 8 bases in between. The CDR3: CSYTSSYNEQFF. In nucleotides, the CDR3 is TGCAGCTATACTAGCTCCTACAATGAGCAGTTCTTC.

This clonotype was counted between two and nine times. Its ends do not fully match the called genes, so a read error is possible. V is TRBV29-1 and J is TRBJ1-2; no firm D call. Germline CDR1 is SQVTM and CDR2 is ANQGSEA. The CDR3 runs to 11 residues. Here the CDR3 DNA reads TGCAGCGTCAATATAGGAGGCGGCTACACCTTT. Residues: CSVNIGGGYTF.

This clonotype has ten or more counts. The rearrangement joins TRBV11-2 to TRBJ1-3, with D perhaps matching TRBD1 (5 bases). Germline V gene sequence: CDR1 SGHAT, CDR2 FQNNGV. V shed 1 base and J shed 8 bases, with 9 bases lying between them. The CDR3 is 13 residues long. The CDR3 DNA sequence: TGTGCCAGCAGCTTAGGGGCGGGGGACACCATATATTTT. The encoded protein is CASSLGAGDTIYF.

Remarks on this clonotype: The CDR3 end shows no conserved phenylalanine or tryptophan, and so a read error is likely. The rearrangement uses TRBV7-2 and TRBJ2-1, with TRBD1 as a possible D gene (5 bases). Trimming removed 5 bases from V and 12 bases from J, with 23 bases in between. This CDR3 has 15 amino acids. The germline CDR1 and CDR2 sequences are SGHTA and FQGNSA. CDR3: CASSPRDRFTDTQFL. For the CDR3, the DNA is TGTGCCAGCAGCCCCCGAGACAGATTCACAGATACGCAGTTCCTC.

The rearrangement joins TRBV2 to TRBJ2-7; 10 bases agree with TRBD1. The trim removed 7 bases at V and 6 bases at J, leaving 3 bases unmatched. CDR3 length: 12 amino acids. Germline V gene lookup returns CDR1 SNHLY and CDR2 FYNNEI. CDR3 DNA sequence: TGTGCCAGCACTCGGGACAGGGGCGAGCAGTACTTC. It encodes CASTRDRGEQYF. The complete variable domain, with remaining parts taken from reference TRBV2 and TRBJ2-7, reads EPEVTQTPSHQVTQMGQEVILRCVPISNHLYFYWYRQILGQKVEFLVSFYNNEISEKSEIFDDQFSVERPDGSNFTLKIRSTKLEDSAMYFCASTRDRGEQYFGPGTRLTVT.

The DNA of the CDR3 is TGTGCCAGCAGCCCCCCTTGGGACATACCCCACGAGCAGTACTTC. This encodes CASSPPWDIPHEQYF. The chain uses TRBV2 and TRBJ2-7; D possibly corresponds to TRBD1 (6 bases). The V gene's germline CDR1 is SNHLY and CDR2 FYNNEI. Between the trimmed V and J ends, which lost 6 bases and 5 bases, there was a span of 20 bases. The CDR3 spans 15 residues.

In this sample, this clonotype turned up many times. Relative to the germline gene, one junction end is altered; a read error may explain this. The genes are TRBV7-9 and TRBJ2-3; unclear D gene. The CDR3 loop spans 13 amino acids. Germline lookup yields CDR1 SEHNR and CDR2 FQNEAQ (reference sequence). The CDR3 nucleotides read TGTGCCAGCAGCCAGATAGGGCGAGATGCGCAGTATTTT. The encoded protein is CASSQIGRDAQYF. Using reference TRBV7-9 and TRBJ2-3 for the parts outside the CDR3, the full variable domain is DTGVSQNPRHKITKRGQNVTFRCDPISEHNRLYWYRQTLGQGPEFLTYFQNEAQLEKSRLLSDRFSAERPKGSFSTLEIQRTEQGDSAMYLCASSQIGRDAQYFGPGTRLTVL.

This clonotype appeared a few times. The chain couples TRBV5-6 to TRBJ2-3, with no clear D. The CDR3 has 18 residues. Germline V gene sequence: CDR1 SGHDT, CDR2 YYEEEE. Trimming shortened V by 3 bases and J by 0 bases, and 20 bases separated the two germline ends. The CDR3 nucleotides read TGTGCCAGCAGCTCTTACGGGCTAGTTATTTCGAGCACAGATACGCAGTATTTT. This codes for CASSSYGLVISSTDTQYF.

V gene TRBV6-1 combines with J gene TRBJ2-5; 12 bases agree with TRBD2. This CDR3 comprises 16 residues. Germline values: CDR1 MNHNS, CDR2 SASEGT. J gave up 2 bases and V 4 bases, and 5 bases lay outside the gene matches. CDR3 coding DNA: TGTGCCAGCAGTGGCGGACTAGCGGGGAGGCAAGAGACCCAGTACTTC. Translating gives CASSGGLAGRQETQYF.

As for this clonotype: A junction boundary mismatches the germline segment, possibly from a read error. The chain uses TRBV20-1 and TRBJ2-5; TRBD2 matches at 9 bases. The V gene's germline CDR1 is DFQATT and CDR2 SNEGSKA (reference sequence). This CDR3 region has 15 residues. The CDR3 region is CSARQGLAIQETQYF. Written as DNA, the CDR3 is TGCAGCGCTAGACAAGGACTAGCGATACAAGAGACCCAGTACTTC.

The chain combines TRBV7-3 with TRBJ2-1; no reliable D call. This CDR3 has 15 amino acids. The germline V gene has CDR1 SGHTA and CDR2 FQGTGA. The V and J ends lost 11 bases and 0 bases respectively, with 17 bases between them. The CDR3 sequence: CALSYTVISYNEQFF. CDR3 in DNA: TGTGCCTTATCATACACAGTAATCTCCTACAATGAGCAGTTCTTC.

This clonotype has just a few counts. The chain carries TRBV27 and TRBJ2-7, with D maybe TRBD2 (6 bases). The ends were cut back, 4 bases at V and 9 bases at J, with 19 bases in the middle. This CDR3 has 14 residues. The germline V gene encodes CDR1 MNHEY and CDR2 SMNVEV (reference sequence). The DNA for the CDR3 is TGTGCCAGCAGTTACCAGAGGGACTTGACGAGGCAGTACTTC. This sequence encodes CASSYQRDLTRQYF.

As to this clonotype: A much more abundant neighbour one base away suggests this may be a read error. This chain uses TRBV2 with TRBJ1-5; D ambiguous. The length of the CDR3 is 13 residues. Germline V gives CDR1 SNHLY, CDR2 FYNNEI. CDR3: CASRTLFNRPQHF. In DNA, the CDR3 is TGTGCCAGCAGGACACTATTCAATCGGCCCCAGCATTTT.

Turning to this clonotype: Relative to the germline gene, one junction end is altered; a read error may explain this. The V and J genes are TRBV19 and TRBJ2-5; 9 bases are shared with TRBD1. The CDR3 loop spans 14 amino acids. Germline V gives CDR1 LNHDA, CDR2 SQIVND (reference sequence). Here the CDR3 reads CASTPGQGQEIQYF. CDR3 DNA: TGTGCCAGTACCCCGGGACAGGGCCAAGAGATCCAGTACTTC.

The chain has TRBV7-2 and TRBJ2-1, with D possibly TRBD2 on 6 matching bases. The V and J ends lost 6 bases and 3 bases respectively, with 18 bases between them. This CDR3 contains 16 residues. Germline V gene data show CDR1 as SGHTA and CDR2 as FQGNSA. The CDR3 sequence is CASSLRREVYYNEQFF. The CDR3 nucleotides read TGTGCCAGCAGTTTACGGAGGGAGGTCTACTACAATGAGCAGTTCTTC.

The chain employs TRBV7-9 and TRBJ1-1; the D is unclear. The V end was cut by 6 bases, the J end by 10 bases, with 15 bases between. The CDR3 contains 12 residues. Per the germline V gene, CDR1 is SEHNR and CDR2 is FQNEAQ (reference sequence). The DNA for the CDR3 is TGTGCCAGCAGTTTGGAGCCCACCGGAGCTTTCTTT. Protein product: CASSLEPTGAFF.

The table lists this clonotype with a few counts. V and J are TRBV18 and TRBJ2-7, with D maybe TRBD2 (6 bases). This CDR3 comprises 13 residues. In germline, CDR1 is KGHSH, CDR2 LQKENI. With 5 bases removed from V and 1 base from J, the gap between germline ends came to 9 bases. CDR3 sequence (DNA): TGTGCCAGCTCAACGGGACTGTCCTACGAGCAGTACTTC. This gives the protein CASSTGLSYEQYF.

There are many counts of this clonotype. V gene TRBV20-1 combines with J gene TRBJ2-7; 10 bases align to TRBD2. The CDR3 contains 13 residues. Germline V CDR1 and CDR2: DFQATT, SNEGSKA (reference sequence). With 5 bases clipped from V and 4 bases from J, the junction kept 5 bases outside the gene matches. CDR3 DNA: TGCAGTGCTCCTAGCGGGAGAAGATACGAGCAGTACTTC. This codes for CSAPSGRRYEQYF.

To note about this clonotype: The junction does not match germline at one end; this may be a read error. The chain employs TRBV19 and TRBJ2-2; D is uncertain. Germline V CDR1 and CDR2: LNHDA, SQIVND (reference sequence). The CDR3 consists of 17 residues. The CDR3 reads CASSQDVTDYNTGELFF. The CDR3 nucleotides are TGCGCCAGCAGCCAAGACGTGACGGATTACAACACCGGGGAGCTGTTTTTT.

The CDR3 DNA reads TGTGCCACCAGTGACCCAACTAGCGGGAGGGCCACGAATGAGCAGTTCTTC. Translating gives CATSDPTSGRATNEQFF. The chain recombines TRBV24-1 with TRBJ2-1; 13 bases align to TRBD2. This CDR3 contains 17 residues. Germline values: CDR1 KGHDR, CDR2 SFDVKD. Germline trimming cut 4 bases from V and 7 bases from J; bases unmatched to any gene: 9.

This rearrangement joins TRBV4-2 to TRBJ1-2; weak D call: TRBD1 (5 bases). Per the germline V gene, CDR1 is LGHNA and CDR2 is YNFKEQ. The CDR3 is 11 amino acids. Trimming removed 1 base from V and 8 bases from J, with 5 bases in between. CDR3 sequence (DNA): TGTGCCAGCAGCCAAGGACAGGGCTACACCTTC. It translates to CASSQGQGYTF.